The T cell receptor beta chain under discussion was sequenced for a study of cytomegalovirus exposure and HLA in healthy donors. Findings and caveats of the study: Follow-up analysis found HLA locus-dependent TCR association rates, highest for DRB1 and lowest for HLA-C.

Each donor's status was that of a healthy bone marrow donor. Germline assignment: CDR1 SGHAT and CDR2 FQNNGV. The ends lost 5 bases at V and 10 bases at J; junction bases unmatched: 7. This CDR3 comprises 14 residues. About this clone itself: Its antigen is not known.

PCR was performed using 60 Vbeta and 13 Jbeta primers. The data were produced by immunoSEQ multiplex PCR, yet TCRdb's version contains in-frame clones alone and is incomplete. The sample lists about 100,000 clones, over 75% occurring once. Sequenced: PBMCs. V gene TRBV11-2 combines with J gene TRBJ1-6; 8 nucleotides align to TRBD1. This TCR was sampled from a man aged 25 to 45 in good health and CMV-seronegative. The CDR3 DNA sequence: TGTGCCAGCAGCAACATGGACAGGGAATCACCCCTCCACTTT. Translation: CASSNMDRESPLHF.